This T cell receptor (beta chain) was sequenced for a study of response to subunit inactivated influenza vaccine. TCRdb reprocessed the RT-PCR reads with MiXCR, giving one entry per CDR3 protein. The table has about 540,000 distinct CDR3 sequences, roughly 25% seen once. V lost 0 bases to trimming and J lost 4 bases, with 9 bases between them. The CDR3 consists of 14 residues. Germline values: CDR1 LGHNA, CDR2 YNFKEQ. These same records also appear under a second study, on T cells expressing NK-cell markers. In that study: With UMIs, 5'RACE template switching was used to make TCR beta cDNA.

This chain connects TRBV4-2 to TRBJ2-5; D might be TRBD1 (6 bases). The specimen comprised CD4+ T cells sorted from PBMCs, sampled 11 to 12 days after vaccination. The sequence came from a man aged 50 to 59 who received an inactivated influenza vaccine. The CDR3 spells CASSQEVQGETQYF. The DNA for the CDR3 is TGTGCCAGCAGCCAAGAAGTACAGGGAGAGACCCAGTACTTC.